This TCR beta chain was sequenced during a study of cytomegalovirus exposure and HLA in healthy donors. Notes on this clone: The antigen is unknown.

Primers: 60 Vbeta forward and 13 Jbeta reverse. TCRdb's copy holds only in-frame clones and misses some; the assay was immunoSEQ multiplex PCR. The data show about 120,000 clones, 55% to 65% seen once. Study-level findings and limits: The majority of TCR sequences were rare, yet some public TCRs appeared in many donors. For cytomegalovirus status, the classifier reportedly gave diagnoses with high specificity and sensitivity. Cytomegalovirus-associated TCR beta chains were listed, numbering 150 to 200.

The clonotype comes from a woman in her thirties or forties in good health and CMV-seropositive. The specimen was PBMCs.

The CDR3 DNA reads TGTGCCAGCAGCCCGGGGGACTATTCCTACGAGCAGTACTTC. It translates to CASSPGDYSYEQYF. The chain couples TRBV9 to TRBJ2-5; 7 positions match TRBD2. The J call is in doubt because the DNA end fits TRBJ2-7 better. In germline, CDR1 is SGDLS, CDR2 YYNGEE. The CDR3 has 14 amino acids.